The 3 T cell receptor beta chains listed next were all sequenced from one sample in a study of metastatic and nonmetastatic thyroid tumors. Nobody among the patients had been given any treatment before thyroid surgery. TCRdb called clones again from the PCR reads with MiXCR. The sample includes under 35,000 clones, approximately 34% seen only once; the top ten take approximately 22%. The specimen was tumor tissue. Receptors originate from a female donor with papillary thyroid cancer or a benign thyroid nodule (not recorded which). Some clones in this sample may be carry-over from other donors' samples.

The V gene is TRBV7-2, the J gene TRBJ2-2, with D unresolved. V lost 3 bases, J lost 3 bases, and 26 bases lay in between. Per germline, CDR1 SGHTA and CDR2 FQGNSA. The CDR3 sequence is 20 residues long. CDR3 nucleotide sequence: TGTGCCAGCAGCTTTCGCCCCGGGTTTTCGTATACGGGCGACACCGGGGAGCTGTTTTTT. It codes for CASSFRPGFSYTGDTGELFF.

The gene calls are TRBV6-2 or TRBV6-3 and TRBJ2-3, with D perhaps matching TRBD2 (6 bases). CDR3 length: 17 residues. V lost 6 bases and J lost 0, with 19 bases in between. Germline V gene data show CDR1 as MNHEY and CDR2 as SVGEGT. This CDR3 is CASSGRGRSSSTDTQYF. The CDR3 DNA sequence: TGTGCCAGCAGCGGGAGAGGACGGAGCTCTAGCACAGATACGCAGTATTTT.

This clone is classed as medium-sized. The V call is TRBV13, the J call TRBJ2-7; 14 nucleotides match TRBD2. V trimming: 6 bases; J trimming: 2 bases; junction bases outside the gene matches: 12. The CDR3 spans 18 residues. CDR1 is PRHDT, CDR2 FYEKMQ, per germline (reference sequence). DNA of the CDR3: TGTGCCAGCAGTGGGGGACTAGCGGGAGAGGAGTACGCCTACGAGCAGTACTTC. The encoded protein is CASSGGLAGEEYAYEQYF.